Presented here are 20 T cell receptor beta chains from one specimen sequenced in a study of CD8 T cells in ankylosing spondylitis. Their antigens remain unidentified. TCRdb used MiXCR to reprocess the 5' RACE reads, holding one entry per CDR3 protein. The sample has fewer than 750,000 distinct CDR3 sequences, roughly 20% seen once. The study, taken as a whole, reports: Characteristic, it appeared, of ankylosing spondylitis blood was a TCR beta motif of about eight highly homologous variants.

The sample taken for sequencing was blood, either unsorted or a sorted T cell fraction (not recorded which). The receptors derive from a male donor with ankylosing spondylitis.

The gene calls are TRBV24-1 and TRBJ2-2, with D uncertain. Germline values: CDR1 KGHDR, CDR2 SFDVKD. This CDR3 region has 14 residues. V was shortened by 5 bases and J by 2 bases, with 8 bases between the two germline ends. CDR3 nucleotides: TGTGCCACCAGTGGCGGCACTAACACCGGGGAGCTGTTTTTT. Encoded protein: CATSGGTNTGELFF.

This clonotype was seen a few times. The V and J genes are TRBV18 and TRBJ1-1; D possibly corresponds to TRBD1 (5 bases). The CDR3 runs 16 residues. The ends were cut back, 2 bases at V and 2 bases at J, with 15 bases in the middle. Germline-derived CDR1 and CDR2 are KGHSH and LQKENI. This CDR3 reads CASSPMVRDYNTEAFF. CDR3 nucleotide sequence: TGTGCCAGCTCACCAATGGTACGGGACTACAACACTGAAGCTTTCTTT. The complete variable domain, with remaining parts taken from reference TRBV18 and TRBJ1-1, reads NAGVMQNPRHLVRRRGQEARLRCSPMKGHSHVYWYRQLPEEGLKFMVYLQKENIIDESGMPKERFSAEFPKEGPSILRIQQVVRGDSAAYFCASSPMVRDYNTEAFFGQGTRLTVV.

This clonotype was detected only a few times. The chain employs TRBV18 and TRBJ2-2, with D perhaps TRBD2 (5 bases). Germline assignment: CDR1 KGHSH and CDR2 LQKENI. Trimming took 2 bases from V and 3 from J, leaving 7 bases between them. This CDR3 has 14 amino acids. CDR3 sequence: CASSPGRDTGELFF. CDR3 DNA sequence: TGTGCCAGCTCACCAGGGCGGGACACCGGGGAGCTGTTTTTT. The complete variable domain, with remaining parts taken from reference TRBV18 and TRBJ2-2, reads NAGVMQNPRHLVRRRGQEARLRCSPMKGHSHVYWYRQLPEEGLKFMVYLQKENIIDESGMPKERFSAEFPKEGPSILRIQQVVRGDSAAYFCASSPGRDTGELFFGEGSRLTVL.

The table lists this clonotype with a few counts. The V gene is TRBV12-3 or TRBV12-4, the J gene TRBJ1-1; no clear D. The ends were cut back, 6 bases at V and 1 base at J, with 15 bases in the middle. The CDR3 spans 15 residues. The CDR3 DNA reads TGTGCCAGCAGGACTCCGGAAACCGGGAACACTGAAGCTTTCTTT. Translating it yields CASRTPETGNTEAFF.

This rearrangement joins TRBV5-1 to TRBJ1-1; D might be TRBD1 (5 bases). CDR1 and CDR2 from the germline V gene are SGHRS and YFSETQ. CDR3 length equals 15 residues. V dropped 4 bases and J dropped 3 bases, with 16 bases sitting between them. The CDR3 loop reads CASSRRAGRDTEAFF. The DNA of the CDR3 is TGCGCCAGCAGCCGGAGGGCAGGGAGAGACACTGAAGCTTTCTTT.

This clonotype was detected ten times or more. Sequence at one end of the junction differs from germline and may be a read error. This chain connects TRBV28 to TRBJ2-7; 13 nucleotides align to TRBD2. Per the germline V gene, CDR1 is MDHEN and CDR2 is SYDVKM. This CDR3 contains 15 residues. The CDR3, as DNA: TGCGCCAGCAGCTTGGGGACTAGCGGGGCCTACGAGCAGTACTTC. Translation: CASSLGTSGAYEQYF.

The V call is TRBV7-2, the J call TRBJ1-1; TRBD1 is a possible D gene (5 bases). CDR3 size: 13 residues. Germline V gene lookup returns CDR1 SGHTA and CDR2 FQGNSA. V lost 4 bases, J lost 5 bases, and 11 bases lay in between. The CDR3, as DNA: TGTGCCAGCAGCTCCCTAGGGGAAACTGAAGCTTTCTTT. It encodes CASSSLGETEAFF.

As DNA, the CDR3 is TGCAGCGTACGACAGGGGGCCGCTGAAGCTTTCTTT. Residues: CSVRQGAAEAFF. The genes are TRBV29-1 and TRBJ1-1; TRBD1 agrees at 10 bases. CDR1 is SQVTM, CDR2 ANQGSEA, per germline. The CDR3 extends over 12 amino acids. With V trimmed by 6 bases and J by 6 bases, 4 bases remained unmatched.

This chain connects TRBV20-1 to TRBJ2-3, with 9 bases aligning to TRBD2. The CDR3 has 14 amino acids. Trimming removed 3 bases from V and 9 bases from J; junction bases left unmatched: 10. The germline V gene encodes CDR1 DFQATT and CDR2 SNEGSKA (reference sequence). The CDR3 is CSARPGLATGTQYF. The CDR3 DNA reads TGCAGTGCTAGGCCGGGACTAGCCACGGGAACGCAGTATTTT.

This clonotype was counted ten times or more. The chain employs TRBV27 and TRBJ2-7, with D perhaps matching TRBD1 (6 bases). Trimming took 5 bases from V and 6 from J, leaving 14 bases between them. Germline loops: CDR1 MNHEY, CDR2 SMNVEV (reference sequence). This CDR3 has 13 amino acids. CDR3 coding DNA: TGTGCCAGCAGTGTAGACAGGCAGGGCGAGCAGTACTTC. Amino acids: CASSVDRQGEQYF.

Ten or more counts support this clonotype. V and J are TRBV12-3 or TRBV12-4 and TRBJ2-7, with 11 positions matching TRBD1. V lost 6 bases to trimming and J lost 4 bases; unmatched junction nucleotides: 5. This CDR3 contains 14 residues. CDR3 loop: CASRRTGGRYEQYF. Written as DNA, the CDR3 is TGTGCCAGCAGACGGACAGGGGGCAGGTACGAGCAGTACTTC.

The rearrangement uses TRBV27 and TRBJ2-7, with D possibly TRBD2 on 5 matching bases. The CDR3 is 14 amino acids. Germline loops: CDR1 MNHEY, CDR2 SMNVEV (reference sequence). Trimming shortened V by 2 bases and J by 3 bases, and 11 bases separated the two germline ends. The CDR3 is CASSLRSSDYEQYF. The CDR3, as DNA: TGTGCCAGCAGTTTAAGGAGTAGCGACTACGAGCAGTACTTC.

This clonotype came up a few times. V and J are TRBV4-1 and TRBJ1-4; D remains ambiguous. The CDR3 has 16 residues. Germline V gene lookup returns CDR1 MGHRA and CDR2 YSYEKL. Deletions cut 2 bases from V and 5 bases from J, with 15 bases between. The CDR3 DNA follows: TGCGCCAGCAGCCAAAATGGCCCGGGAGGGAATGAAAAACTGTTTTTT. This codes for CASSQNGPGGNEKLFF.

This clonotype came up a few times. This chain uses TRBV11-2 with TRBJ2-5, with D perhaps matching TRBD2 (6 bases). Germline CDR1 reads SGHAT; CDR2 reads FQNNGV. The ends were cut back, 6 bases at V and 5 bases at J, with 22 bases in the middle. The CDR3 loop spans 16 amino acids. The CDR3 coding sequence is TGTGCCAGCAGTCCCGGTTGGGGAGGCCTCGTCGAGACCCAGTACTTC. This translates into CASSPGWGGLVETQYF.

The V and J genes are TRBV28 and TRBJ2-7; D is unclear. CDR1 is MDHEN, CDR2 SYDVKM, per germline. The CDR3 loop spans 15 amino acids. V was clipped by 4 bases and J by 2 bases, with 15 bases between them. CDR3 nucleotides: TGTGCCAGCAGTTCCGACATCGGAATCCCCTACGAGCAGTACTTC. It encodes CASSSDIGIPYEQYF. The complete variable domain, with remaining parts taken from reference TRBV28 and TRBJ2-7, reads DVKVTQSSRYLVKRTGEKVFLECVQDMDHENMFWYRQDPGLGLRLIYFSYDVKMKEKGDIPEGYSVSREKKERFSLILESASTNQTSMYLCASSSDIGIPYEQYFGPGTRLTVT.

Only a few counts were recorded for this clonotype. The chain uses TRBV5-5 and TRBJ1-1; no clear D gene. V was trimmed by 5 bases and J by 1 base, leaving 18 bases between them. CDR1 is SGHKS, CDR2 YYEKEE, per germline (reference sequence). The CDR3 loop spans 16 amino acids. The DNA of the CDR3 is TGTGCCAGCAGTTTGTATCTAGACTCTTCGAACACTGAAGCTTTCTTT. Amino acids: CASSLYLDSSNTEAFF.

This rearrangement joins TRBV20-1 to TRBJ2-3; 12 bases agree with TRBD2. In germline, CDR1 is DFQATT, CDR2 SNEGSKA (reference sequence). The V gene end was trimmed by 0 bases and the J gene end by 4 bases; junction bases not matched to a gene: 8. The CDR3 has 17 residues. The CDR3 DNA reads as TGCAGTGCTAGAGATATTACTAGCGGGGGGACCTCAGATACGCAGTATTTT. Its translation: CSARDITSGGTSDTQYF.

The rearrangement links TRBV28 to TRBJ1-1, with TRBD1 matching 8 bases. Germline V CDR1 and CDR2: MDHEN, SYDVKM. V lost 4 bases and J lost 5; bases outside the gene matches: 12. This CDR3 comprises 16 residues. The CDR3 loop is CASSWERGRGRTEAFF. The DNA of the CDR3 is TGTGCCAGCAGTTGGGAGAGAGGCAGGGGGCGAACTGAAGCTTTCTTT.

The chain is built from TRBV10-3 and TRBJ1-3; the D is unclear. V was shortened by 10 bases and J by 4 bases, with 20 bases between the two germline ends. Germline V gives CDR1 ENHRY, CDR2 SYGVKD. The CDR3 has 15 residues. The CDR3 DNA reads as TGTGCCACGGAGAATGGGAAAAGTTTAGGAAACACCATATATTTT. This translates into CATENGKSLGNTIYF.

This chain connects TRBV6-1 to TRBJ1-1, with a weak D call TRBD1 (6 bases). From germline, CDR1 is MNHNS and CDR2 SASEGT. V was shortened by 6 bases and J by 9 bases, with 17 bases between the two germline ends. The CDR3 runs 13 residues. The CDR3 protein is CASSNRDGQKAFF. In DNA, the CDR3 is TGTGCCAGCAGCAACCGGGATGGACAGAAAGCTTTCTTT.